The rows below give T cell receptor beta chains drawn from one sample of a study of blood T cell repertoires in COVID-19. Sequenced by immunoSEQ multiplex PCR; TCRdb stores in-frame clones only, minus some. Of about 320,000 clones in the sample, 90% are singletons; the top ten hold around 2.6%. Sequencing was carried out using PBMCs or T cells enriched from blood (not recorded which). The receptors here all came from a man aged 55 to 70 who had recovered from COVID-19. Each CDR3 is given with its conserved first and last residue. A D gene is named only where the DNA matches it firmly. A clone size is listed for some rows: how often the clone was seen (once, few, many), or a class if it is expanded.

J gene | V gene | D gene | clone size | CDR3 protein | CDR3 DNA
TRBJ2-7 | TRBV2 | TRBD2 | . | CASSERTSGFAEQYF | TGTGCCAGCAGTGAACGGACTAGCGGTTTTGCCGAGCAGTACTTC
TRBJ1-2 | TRBV7-8 | TRBD1 | . | CASSLALRGGAGYTF | TGTGCCAGCAGCTTAGCGCTGAGAGGGGGCGCGGGCTACACCTTC
TRBJ1-2 | TRBV24-1 | . | . | CATSDWGRDGYTF | TGTGCCACCAGTGATTGGGGGCGCGATGGCTACACCTTC
TRBJ1-4 | TRBV7-9 | . | few | CASSFSGGGNGGMFF | TGTGCCAGCAGCTTTTCGGGAGGCGGGAACGGAGGGATGTTTTTT
TRBJ1-4 | TRBV28 | TRBD1 | . | CASSPQGAREEKLFF | TGTGCCAGCAGTCCTCAGGGGGCAAGAGAGGAAAAACTGTTTTTT
TRBJ1-6 | TRBV18 | . | . | CASSPLSGQGSSPLHF | TGTGCCAGCTCACCGTTATCGGGACAAGGTTCTTCACCCCTCCACTTT
TRBJ2-3 | TRBV12-5 | TRBD2 | . | CASGLAVRLATTDTQYF | TGTGCTAGTGGTTTGGCGGTTCGACTAGCGACCACAGATACGCAGTATTTT
TRBJ2-1 | TRBV18 | . | . | CASSPDGDNEQFF | TGTGCCAGCTCGCCTGACGGAGACAATGAGCAGTTCTTC
TRBJ2-5 | TRBV18 | . | . | CASSPSQKETQYF | TGTGCCAGCTCACCCTCACAGAAAGAGACCCAGTACTTC
TRBJ1-1 | TRBV11-3 | TRBD1 | few | CASSLLLDRGTEAFF | TGTGCCAGCAGCTTATTACTTGACAGGGGGACTGAAGCTTTCTTT
TRBJ1-2 | TRBV7-2 | . | . | CASSLRQTGRYGYTF | TGTGCCAGCAGCCTCAGGCAAACAGGCCGCTATGGCTACACCTTC
TRBJ1-2 | TRBV10-3 | . | few | CAINDQASSGYTF | TGTGCCATCAACGATCAGGCGTCTTCTGGCTACACCTTC
TRBJ2-5 | TRBV4-2 | TRBD2 | . | CASSPGTSGQETQYF | TGTGCCAGCAGCCCCGGGACTAGCGGCCAAGAGACCCAGTACTTC
TRBJ2-7 | TRBV21-1 | . | . | CASSLRLAGITYEQYF | TGTGCCAGCAGCCTGCGACTAGCGGGGATAACCTACGAGCAGTACTTC
TRBJ2-7 | TRBV4-1 | . | few | CASSQRTGGTGEQYF | TGCGCCAGCAGCCAAAGGACAGGAGGGACCGGCGAGCAGTACTTC
TRBJ2-5 | TRBV19 | TRBD2 | once | CASRTVAGTGTQYF | TGTGCCAGTAGAACGGTAGCGGGCACGGGGACCCAGTACTTC
TRBJ2-1 | TRBV24-1 | . | . | CATSDSKGQGGYNEQFF | TGTGCCACCAGTGATTCTAAAGGGCAGGGTGGCTACAATGAGCAGTTCTTC
TRBJ1-2 | TRBV5-6 | TRBD1 | . | CASSLGPTGINYGYTF | TGTGCCAGCAGCTTGGGCCCGACAGGGATTAACTATGGCTACACCTTC
TRBJ1-6 | TRBV27 | . | . | CASSFSGANSPLHF | TGTGCCAGCAGTTTTTCAGGGGCCAATTCACCCCTCCACTTT
TRBJ2-1 | TRBV14 | . | . | CASSHLGANEQFF | TGTGCCAGCAGCCACCTAGGCGCGAATGAGCAGTTCTTC
TRBJ1-5 | TRBV27 | . | . | CASRSLQAPSNQPQHF | TGTGCCAGCAGGTCTCTACAGGCCCCAAGCAATCAGCCCCAGCATTTT
TRBJ2-7 | TRBV7-2 | . | few | CASSPTARYEQYF | TGTGCCAGCAGCCCGACAGCCCGCTACGAGCAGTACTTC
TRBJ2-1 | TRBV9 | . | . | CASSVDGTPANEQFF | TGTGCCAGCAGCGTGGACGGGACTCCTGCCAATGAGCAGTTCTTC
TRBJ1-5 | TRBV2 | TRBD1 | . | CATNAGTGSNQPQHF | TGTGCCACCAACGCGGGGACAGGGAGCAATCAGCCCCAGCATTTT
TRBJ2-5 | TRBV25-1 | . | once | CASSEYMGGLETQYF | TGTGCCAGCAGTGAATATATGGGGGGACTCGAGACCCAGTACTTC
TRBJ2-7 | TRBV4-1 | . | . | CASSQDPAHPNYEQYF | TGCGCCAGCAGCCAAGATCCCGCCCACCCTAACTACGAGCAGTACTTC
TRBJ1-5 | TRBV27 | TRBD1 | . | CASSPGTGRVQPQHF | TGTGCCAGCAGCCCGGGGACAGGGCGAGTTCAGCCCCAGCATTTT
TRBJ2-1 | TRBV19 | TRBD1 | . | CASSARQGAYNEQFF | TGTGCCAGTAGTGCCCGACAGGGGGCCTACAATGAGCAGTTCTTC
TRBJ2-2 | TRBV3-1/TRBV3-2 | . | . | CASSQVGTGELFF | TGTGCCAGCAGCCAAGTCGGCACCGGGGAGCTGTTTTTT
TRBJ2-3 | TRBV11-3 | . | once | CASSLTAGGITDTQYF | TGTGCCAGCAGCTTAACGGCAGGGGGGATCACAGATACGCAGTATTTT
TRBJ1-6 | TRBV6-6 | TRBD1 | . | CASSHSGRTGDSPLHF | TGTGCCAGCAGCCACTCGGGCCGGACAGGGGATTCACCCCTCCACTTT
TRBJ1-1 | TRBV3-1/TRBV3-2 | TRBD1 | . | CASSSPINTGTGEAFF | TGTGCCAGCAGCTCCCCCATTAATACCGGGACAGGGGAAGCTTTCTTT
TRBJ1-5 | TRBV15 | . | . | CATSSNSNQPQHF | TGTGCCACCAGCAGTAATAGCAATCAGCCCCAGCATTTT
TRBJ1-5 | TRBV7-6 | . | . | CASSLNGASNQPQHF | TGTGCCAGCAGTCTTAACGGAGCCTCTAATCAGCCCCAGCATTTT
TRBJ1-2 | TRBV9 | TRBD1 | . | CASSAGTGFNYGYTF | TGTGCCAGCAGCGCCGGGACAGGGTTTAACTATGGCTACACCTTC
TRBJ1-3 | TRBV2 | TRBD1 | . | CASGTGGSGNTIYF | TGTGCCAGCGGAACAGGGGGCTCTGGAAACACCATATATTTT
TRBJ1-1 | TRBV4-2 | . | . | CASSQVPQGNTEAFF | TGTGCCAGCAGCCAAGTACCACAGGGGAACACTGAAGCTTTCTTT
TRBJ2-7 | TRBV6-6 | TRBD1 | . | CASSYGRGHYEQYF | TGTGCCAGCAGTTACGGTAGGGGGCACTACGAGCAGTACTTC